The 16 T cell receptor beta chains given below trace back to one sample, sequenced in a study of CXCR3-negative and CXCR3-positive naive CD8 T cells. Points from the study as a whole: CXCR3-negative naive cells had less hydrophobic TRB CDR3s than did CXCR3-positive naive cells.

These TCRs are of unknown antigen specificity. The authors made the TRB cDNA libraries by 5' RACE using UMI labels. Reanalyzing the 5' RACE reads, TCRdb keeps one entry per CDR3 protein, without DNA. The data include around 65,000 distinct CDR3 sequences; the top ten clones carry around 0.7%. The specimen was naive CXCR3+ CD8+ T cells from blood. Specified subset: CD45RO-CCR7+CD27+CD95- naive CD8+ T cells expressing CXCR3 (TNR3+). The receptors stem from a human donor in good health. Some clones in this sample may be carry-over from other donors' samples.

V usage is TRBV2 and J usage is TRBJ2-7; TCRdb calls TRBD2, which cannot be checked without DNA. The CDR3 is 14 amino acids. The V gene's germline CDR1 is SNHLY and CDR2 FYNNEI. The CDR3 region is CASSGGLARNEQYF.

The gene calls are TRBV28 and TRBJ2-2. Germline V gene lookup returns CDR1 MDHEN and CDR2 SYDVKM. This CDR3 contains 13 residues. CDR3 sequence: CASSSENTGEPFF. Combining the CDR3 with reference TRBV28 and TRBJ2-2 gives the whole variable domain DVKVTQSSRYLVKRTGEKVFLECVQDMDHENMFWYRQDPGLGLRLIYFSYDVKMKEKGDIPEGYSVSREKKERFSLILESASTNQTSMYLCASSSENTGEPFFGEGSRLTVL.

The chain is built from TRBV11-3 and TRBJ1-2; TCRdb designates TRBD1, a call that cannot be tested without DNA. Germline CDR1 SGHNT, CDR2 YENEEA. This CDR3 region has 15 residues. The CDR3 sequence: CASSPRGQLNYGYTF.

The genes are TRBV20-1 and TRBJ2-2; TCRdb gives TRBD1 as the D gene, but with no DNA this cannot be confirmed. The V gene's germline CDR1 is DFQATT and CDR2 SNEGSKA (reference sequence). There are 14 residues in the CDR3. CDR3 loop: CSAKGQGDTGELFF.

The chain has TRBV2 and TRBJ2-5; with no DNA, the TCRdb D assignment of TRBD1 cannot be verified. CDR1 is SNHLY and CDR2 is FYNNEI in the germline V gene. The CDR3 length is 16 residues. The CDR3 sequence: CASSETPRGVVETQYF.

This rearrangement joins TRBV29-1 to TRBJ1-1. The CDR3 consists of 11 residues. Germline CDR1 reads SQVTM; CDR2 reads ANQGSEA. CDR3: CSVEGRSHAFF.

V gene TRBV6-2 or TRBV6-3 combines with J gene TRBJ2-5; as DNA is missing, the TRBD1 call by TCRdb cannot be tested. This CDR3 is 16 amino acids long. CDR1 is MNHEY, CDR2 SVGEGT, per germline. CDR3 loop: CASSDRPGQGQETQYF.

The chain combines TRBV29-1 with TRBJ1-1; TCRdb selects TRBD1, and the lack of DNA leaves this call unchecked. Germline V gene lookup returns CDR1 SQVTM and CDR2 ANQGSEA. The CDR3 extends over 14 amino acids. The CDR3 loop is CSAGLGGKGTEAFF. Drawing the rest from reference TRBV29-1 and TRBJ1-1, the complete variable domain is SAVISQKPSRDICQRGTSLTIQCQVDSQVTMMFWYRQQPGQSLTLIATANQGSEATYESGFVIDKFPISRPNLTFSTLTVSNMSPEDSSIYLCSAGLGGKGTEAFFGQGTRLTVV.

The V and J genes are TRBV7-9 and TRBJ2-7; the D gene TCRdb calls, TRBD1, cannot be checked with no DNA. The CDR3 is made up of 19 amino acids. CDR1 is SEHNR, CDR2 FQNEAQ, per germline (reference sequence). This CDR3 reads CASSLVGGGLPLGSYEQYF.

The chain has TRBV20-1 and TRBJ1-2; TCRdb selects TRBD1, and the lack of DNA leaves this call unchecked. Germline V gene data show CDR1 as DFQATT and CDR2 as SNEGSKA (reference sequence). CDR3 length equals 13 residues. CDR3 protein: CSARDFDRGGYTF.

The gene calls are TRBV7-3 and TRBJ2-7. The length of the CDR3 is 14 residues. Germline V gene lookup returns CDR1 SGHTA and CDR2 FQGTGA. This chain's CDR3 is CASSLYGQAYEQYF.

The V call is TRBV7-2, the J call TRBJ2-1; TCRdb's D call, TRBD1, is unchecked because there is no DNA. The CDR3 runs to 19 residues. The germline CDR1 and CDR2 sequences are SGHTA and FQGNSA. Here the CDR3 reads CASSLVGSTGATSYNEQFF.

The CDR3 loop is CASSATVLSGANVLTF. The chain carries TRBV7-6 and TRBJ2-6; TCRdb proposes TRBD1, but this gene call is untestable without DNA. Germline CDR1 and CDR2: SGHVS and FNYEAQ. The CDR3 extends over 16 amino acids.

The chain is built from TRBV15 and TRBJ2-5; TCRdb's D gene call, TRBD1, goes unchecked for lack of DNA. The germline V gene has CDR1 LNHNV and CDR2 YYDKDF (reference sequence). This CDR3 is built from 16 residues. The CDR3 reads CATSRGWGQEKETQYF. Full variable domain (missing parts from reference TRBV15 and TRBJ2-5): DAMVIQNPRYQVTQFGKPVTLSCSQTLNHNVMYWYQQKSSQAPKLLFHYYDKDFNNEADTPDNFQSRRPNTSFCFLDIRSPGLGDTAMYLCATSRGWGQEKETQYFGPGTRLLVL.

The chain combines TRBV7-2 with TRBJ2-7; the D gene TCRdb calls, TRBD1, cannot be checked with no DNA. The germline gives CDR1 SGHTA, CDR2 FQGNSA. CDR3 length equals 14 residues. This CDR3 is CASSDLTGIYEQYF.

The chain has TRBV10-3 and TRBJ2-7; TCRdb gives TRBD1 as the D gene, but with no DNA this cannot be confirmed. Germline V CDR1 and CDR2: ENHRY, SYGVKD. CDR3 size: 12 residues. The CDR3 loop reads CAIRTGSYEQYF.